These 22 T cell receptor beta chains were all obtained from the same sample, sequenced in a study of response to subunit inactivated influenza vaccine. Each CDR3 protein gets one entry after TCRdb re-called the RT-PCR reads with MiXCR. This sample has hundreds of thousands of distinct CDR3 sequences, with 7.5% to 8.5% found just once. The sequenced sample was PBMCs from blood, obtained less than 30 months after vaccination. These receptor sequences come from a man aged 50 to 69 who received an inactivated influenza vaccine.

This clonotype was seen a few times. The rearrangement joins TRBV10-3 to TRBJ1-1; the D gene is possibly TRBD1 (6 bases). The CDR3 covers 13 residues. CDR1 is ENHRY, CDR2 SYGVKD, per germline. The V and J ends lost 6 bases and 0 bases respectively, with 8 bases between them. DNA for the CDR3: TGTGCCATCAGCGACAGGATGAACACTGAAGCTTTCTTT. Protein product: CAISDRMNTEAFF.

The sample holds many counts of this clonotype. This chain links TRBV4-1 with TRBJ2-1; TRBD1 aligns across 7 bases. The length of the CDR3 is 14 residues. Unmatched junction bases numbered 3, after V lost 1 base and J lost 6 bases. Germline values: CDR1 MGHRA, CDR2 YSYEKL. CDR3 bases: TGCGCCAGCAGCCAAGGTCGGACAGGCAATGAGCAGTTCTTC. It yields the protein CASSQGRTGNEQFF.

This clonotype came up a few times. The chain joins TRBV10-3 to TRBJ2-3, with TRBD1 matching 9 bases. Trimming removed 6 bases from V and 0 bases from J; junction bases left unmatched: 4. Germline V gene data show CDR1 as ENHRY and CDR2 as SYGVKD. There are 15 residues in the CDR3. This chain's CDR3 is CAIRKGTGSTDTQYF. The CDR3 coding sequence is TGTGCCATCAGGAAAGGGACAGGGAGCACAGATACGCAGTATTTT.

The chain recombines TRBV5-6 with TRBJ2-7; D perhaps matches TRBD1 (6 bases). This CDR3 comprises 14 residues. Trimming took off 1 base at V and 2 bases at J, with 10 bases between the two ends. Per the germline V gene, CDR1 is SGHDT and CDR2 is YYEEEE. The CDR3 coding sequence is TGTGCCAGCAGCTTGAACAGGGAAACCTACGAGCAGTACTTC. Its translation: CASSLNRETYEQYF.

This clonotype was counted between two and nine times. V and J are TRBV2 and TRBJ2-7; the D gene is possibly TRBD1 (5 bases). V was shortened by 7 bases and J by 2 bases, with 12 bases between the two germline ends. The CDR3 consists of 13 residues. The germline V gene encodes CDR1 SNHLY and CDR2 FYNNEI. CDR3 loop: CASTAGYTYEQYF. For the CDR3, the DNA is TGTGCCAGCACGGCAGGGTACACCTACGAGCAGTACTTC.

To note about this clonotype: At one end the junction does not follow the germline gene, possibly because of a read error. The gene calls are TRBV12-3 or TRBV12-4 and TRBJ1-1; D may be TRBD1 (5 bases). The CDR3 extends over 13 amino acids. CDR3 DNA: TGTGCCAGTGGGGCAGGGAGGGGCACTGTAGCTTTCTTT. It encodes CASGAGRGTVAFF.

The rearrangement uses TRBV6-2 or TRBV6-3 and TRBJ2-7, with a possible D match to TRBD1 (5 bases). The CDR3 is 12 amino acids. Germline V gene lookup returns CDR1 MNHEY and CDR2 SVGEGT. V gave up 8 bases and J gave up 3 bases, with 11 bases separating them. CDR3 in DNA: TGTGCCAGCGGCCAGACAGTCTACGAGCAGTACTTC. Amino acid sequence: CASGQTVYEQYF.

This clonotype was recorded a few times. The chain employs TRBV7-8 and TRBJ1-5, with D perhaps TRBD1 (5 bases). V dropped 4 bases and J dropped 3 bases, with 13 bases sitting between them. This CDR3 is built from 15 residues. Germline loops: CDR1 SGHVS, CDR2 FQNEAQ. CDR3 sequence: CASSSGDSFNQPQHF. The CDR3 DNA is TGTGCCAGCAGCTCCGGAGACAGCTTCAATCAGCCCCAGCATTTT.

The chain links TRBV28 to TRBJ1-2, with unresolved D. V gave up 7 bases and J gave up 2 bases, with 8 bases separating them. Looked up from germline, CDR1 is MDHEN and CDR2 is SYDVKM. The CDR3 totals 12 residues. The CDR3 DNA is TGTGCCAGCATTGAAAGAAACTATGGCTACACCTTC. It specifies CASIERNYGYTF.

This clonotype has just a few counts. The chain links TRBV4-1 to TRBJ1-3; D is undetermined. Germline V gene data show CDR1 as MGHRA and CDR2 as YSYEKL. V dropped 1 base and J dropped 5 bases, with 12 bases sitting between them. This CDR3 contains 15 residues. Here the CDR3 DNA reads TGCGCCAGCAGCCAAGTAACCGGCGTCAGAAACACCATATATTTT. Protein: CASSQVTGVRNTIYF.

The chain has TRBV20-1 and TRBJ2-7, with D maybe TRBD2 (6 bases). The CDR3 covers 15 residues. The germline CDR1 and CDR2 sequences are DFQATT and SNEGSKA (reference sequence). The V and J ends lost 3 bases and 1 base respectively, with 16 bases between them. The CDR3 region has the DNA TGCAGTGCTAGGGACCCGGGACTTATGTCCTACGAGCAGTACTTC. Its protein product is CSARDPGLMSYEQYF.

This clonotype was found many times. The chain employs TRBV28 and TRBJ1-2; D is unclear. This CDR3 has 14 amino acids. Trimming left V 6 bases short and J 6 bases short, with 17 bases between. Germline V CDR1 and CDR2: MDHEN, SYDVKM. CDR3: CASSIYSGGDGYTF. The DNA of the CDR3 is TGTGCCAGCAGCATATACAGCGGCGGAGATGGCTACACCTTC.

There are a few counts of this clonotype. This chain uses TRBV6-1 with TRBJ2-3, with TRBD1 matching over 9 bases. Germline CDR1 reads MNHNS; CDR2 reads SASEGT. CDR3 length: 15 amino acids. V lost 6 bases, J lost 4 bases, and 8 bases stayed unmatched. DNA of the CDR3: TGTGCCAGCAGGGACGGTTGGACAGGGGCAGATACGCAGTATTTT. The encoded protein is CASRDGWTGADTQYF.

J is TRBJ2-1 and V is TRBV24-1; D is undetermined. Germline CDR1 and CDR2: KGHDR and SFDVKD. CDR3 length: 12 residues. Trimming shortened V by 9 bases and J by 6 bases, and 11 bases separated the two germline ends. CDR3 nucleotides: TGTGCCACCGGGAATGTTCTCAATGAGCAGTTCTTC. Its protein product is CATGNVLNEQFF.

The V call is TRBV5-1, the J call TRBJ1-1; possible D gene TRBD1, 5 bases. Germline V lookup: CDR1 SGHRS, CDR2 YFSETQ. With 4 bases removed from V and 3 bases from J, the gap between germline ends came to 13 bases. The CDR3 loop spans 14 amino acids. DNA of the CDR3: TGCGCCAGCAGCGCCGGGACGGCTGACACTGAAGCTTTCTTT. Translated: CASSAGTADTEAFF.

This clonotype has just a few counts. This chain uses TRBV12-3 or TRBV12-4 with TRBJ2-1, with 14 positions matching TRBD2. The junction had 17 bases not matched to a gene; V was cut back by 6 bases and J by 4 bases. The CDR3 sequence is 20 residues long. CDR3 nucleotides: TGTGCCAGCAGCCTAGAGAGGGGACTAGCGGGGGAGCTGCCTTACAATGAGCAGTTCTTC. It yields the protein CASSLERGLAGELPYNEQFF.

This clonotype was counted between two and nine times. The rearrangement joins TRBV20-1 to TRBJ2-7, with a weak D call TRBD1 (6 bases). The germline gives CDR1 DFQATT, CDR2 SNEGSKA (reference sequence). V dropped 5 bases and J dropped 3 bases, with 17 bases sitting between them. CDR3 length: 14 amino acids. The CDR3 DNA sequence: TGCAGTGCTCTCACACCTCGGGACAACTACGAGCAGTACTTC. Translating gives CSALTPRDNYEQYF.

This clonotype occurred many times. The chain combines TRBV5-1 with TRBJ1-5, with TRBD1 matching 9 bases. The CDR3 spans 14 residues. J lost 7 bases, V lost 0 bases, and 2 bases had no gene match. Germline loops: CDR1 SGHRS, CDR2 YFSETQ. CDR3 coding DNA: TGCGCCAGCAGCTTGGTAACAGGGGGCCAGCCCCAGCATTTT. As protein: CASSLVTGGQPQHF.

The rearrangement joins TRBV20-1 to TRBJ2-3, with unresolved D. Germline CDR1 DFQATT, CDR2 SNEGSKA (reference sequence). This CDR3 contains 11 residues. Trimming pared 2 bases from V and 8 bases from J, leaving 8 bases between. The CDR3 DNA is TGCAGTGCTAGAATGAGTGGTACGCAGTATTTT. Translated: CSARMSGTQYF.

The sample holds many counts of this clonotype. The V gene is TRBV12-3 or TRBV12-4, the J gene TRBJ1-3; no clear D. The CDR3 totals 15 residues. Trimming cost V 3 bases and J 1 base, with 10 bases left between them. CDR3 sequence: CASSLGGVSGNTIYF. CDR3 DNA sequence: TGTGCCAGCAGTTTGGGCGGGGTATCTGGAAACACCATATATTTT.

The chain joins TRBV28 to TRBJ1-5, with no clear D. CDR1 is MDHEN, CDR2 SYDVKM, per germline. V lost 4 bases and J 5 bases, leaving 21 bases between the germline ends. This CDR3 region has 17 residues. CDR3 nucleotides: TGTGCCAGCAGTTCCTACGACACCGACTTGGGCGATCAGCCCCAGCATTTT. Translating gives CASSSYDTDLGDQPQHF. Using reference TRBV28 and TRBJ1-5 for the parts outside the CDR3, the full variable domain is DVKVTQSSRYLVKRTGEKVFLECVQDMDHENMFWYRQDPGLGLRLIYFSYDVKMKEKGDIPEGYSVSREKKERFSLILESASTNQTSMYLCASSSYDTDLGDQPQHFGDGTRLSIL.

In its sample, this clonotype was seen a few times. CDR3 amino acids: CASTQRLGGFEQFF. The CDR3 DNA is TGTGCCAGCACCCAACGACTTGGGGGTTTTGAGCAGTTCTTC. The chain links TRBV6-2 or TRBV6-3 to TRBJ2-1; D may match TRBD1 or TRBD2 (5 bases each). Deletions cut 7 bases from V and 9 bases from J, with 19 bases between. The CDR3 is made up of 14 amino acids. Germline V gene lookup returns CDR1 MNHEY and CDR2 SVGEGT.